This is a list of T cell receptor beta chains from one sample in a study of monozygotic twins with inflammatory bowel disease. TCRdb re-called the 5' RACE reads and gives one entry per CDR3 protein, without DNA. In total, the table holds around 140,000 distinct CDR3 sequences. Material: blood. The receptors here all came from a human donor with ulcerative colitis or Crohn's disease, or a healthy co-twin of an affected twin (not recorded which). Both conserved end residues are part of each CDR3.

j_gene,v_gene,CDR3aa
TRBJ1-1,TRBV7-2,CASSLGDTNTEAFF
TRBJ2-7,TRBV27,CASSLSGMGPYEQYF
TRBJ2-3,TRBV5-1,CASSPGTVTDTQYF
TRBJ2-2,TRBV6-2/TRBV6-3,CASTLGVELFF
TRBJ2-7,TRBV5-5,CASSRDSNSYEQYF
TRBJ1-1,TRBV6-1,CASRPAGQGRNTEAFF
TRBJ2-7,TRBV5-1,CASSPRDRVPLQRAYEQYF
TRBJ2-2,TRBV20-1,CSARPRTGLTGELFF
TRBJ2-7,TRBV20-1,CSAPHLGGSYEQYF
TRBJ1-6,TRBV20-1,CSASPGLNSPLHF
TRBJ1-1,TRBV27,CASSFLDVSEAFF
TRBJ2-3,TRBV24-1,CATSDFVSGTGPTDTQYF
TRBJ2-5,TRBV7-2,CASSLVISGGVQETQYF
TRBJ2-3,TRBV7-3,CASSPYGPSGGTDTQYF
TRBJ2-3,TRBV29-1,CSVDRFDQNTDTQYF
TRBJ2-1,TRBV9,CASSATFRDRLYNEQFF
TRBJ2-7,TRBV20-1,CSAGTGEFEQYF
TRBJ2-1,TRBV20-1,CSARLRGGSGSYNEQFF
TRBJ2-2,TRBV12-3/TRBV12-4,CASSTGGERSGELFF
TRBJ2-7,TRBV20-1,CSAKRTSGYEQYF
TRBJ1-1,TRBV12-3/TRBV12-4,CASIRTAGITEAFF
TRBJ1-6,TRBV6-1,CASRTGLLYNSPLHF
TRBJ1-4,TRBV5-6,CASSLNMGIEKLFF
TRBJ2-1,TRBV11-2,CASSPISRTSGGGYEQFF
TRBJ1-6,TRBV5-1,CASSPGEGRSPLHF
TRBJ1-1,TRBV6-2/TRBV6-3,CASRDPGPTEAFF
TRBJ2-7,TRBV12-3/TRBV12-4,CASRTETYEQYF
TRBJ2-2,TRBV10-3,CAINVDSSGGELFF
TRBJ1-6,TRBV14,CASSQVLGGSPLHF
TRBJ2-5,TRBV5-4,CASSSWDETQYF
TRBJ2-3,TRBV11-2,CASSPPRGSGGDTQYF
TRBJ1-6,TRBV20-1,CSARVQGVNSPLHF
TRBJ2-3,TRBV12-3/TRBV12-4,CASSWDRVTDTQYF
TRBJ1-2,TRBV20-1,CSARPQGANYGYTF
TRBJ2-3,TRBV6-5,CASSLLTSGGHPIWQYF
TRBJ1-1,TRBV12-3/TRBV12-4,CASRRPTNTEAFF
TRBJ2-1,TRBV19,CASSIIGGRHNEQFF
TRBJ2-1,TRBV29-1,CSAWRGGEQFF
TRBJ2-5,TRBV6-6,CASSLQGETQYF
TRBJ2-2,TRBV30,CAWSPANTGELFF
TRBJ2-2,TRBV5-4,CASSPTGDTGELFF
TRBJ2-2,TRBV5-1,CASSWDRVNTGELFF
TRBJ2-1,TRBV4-2,CASSQHRDPIYNEQFF
TRBJ2-1,TRBV5-6,CASSLGRGRIYNEQFF
TRBJ1-2,TRBV27,CASSPRQGYGYTF
TRBJ2-7,TRBV4-1,CASSQEGVYYEQYF
TRBJ2-1,TRBV7-7,CASSLRAGGPFNEQFF
TRBJ2-7,TRBV20-1,CSALSPTGGSYEQYF
TRBJ2-7,TRBV9,CASSVRLESYEQYF
TRBJ2-7,TRBV10-3,CAISGVKKYEQYF
TRBJ2-7,TRBV6-1,CASIERQGPYEQYF